These 16 T cell receptor beta chains were all obtained from the same sample, sequenced in a study of cytomegalovirus exposure and HLA in healthy donors (dated by TCRdb to 2016 to 2017). Receptors were amplified or captured by the immunoSEQ multiplex PCR assay. For the multiplex PCR, a mixture combining 60 forward primers for TCR Vbeta segments and 13 reverse primers for TCR Jbeta segments was used. The table comes from immuneACCESS by way of TCRdb, which keeps in-frame sequences with V and J called. Part of the clones is missing from these tables; in studies checked, under half for an unresolved V gene and the rest for unknown reasons. This sample is represented by fewer than 200,000 clones; roughly 72% of them were singletons. Jointly, the top ten make up around 7% of the sample. The material sequenced was PBMCs. The receptors shown here come from a man aged 40-49 years in good health and CMV-seropositive.

This chain uses TRBV6-1 with TRBJ2-3; D not resolved. This CDR3 has 11 amino acids. V was cut by 7 bases and J by 2 bases, with 4 bases left in between. The V gene's germline CDR1 is MNHNS and CDR2 SASEGT. CDR3 bases: TGTGCCAGCACAAACACAGATACGCAGTATTTT. This codes for CASTNTDTQYF.

The rearrangement uses TRBV29-1 and TRBJ2-5; TRBD2 might be the D (6 bases). The CDR3 contains 13 residues. V dropped 4 bases and J dropped 0 bases, with 9 bases sitting between them. Germline loops: CDR1 SQVTM, CDR2 ANQGSEA. The CDR3 DNA sequence: TGCAGCGTTGGGAGGGCGTACCAAGAGACCCAGTACTTC. It yields the protein CSVGRAYQETQYF.

The gene calls are TRBV20-1 and TRBJ2-5, with D maybe TRBD2 (6 bases). Germline assignment: CDR1 DFQATT and CDR2 SNEGSKA (reference sequence). The CDR3 extends over 11 amino acids. Trimming stripped 3 bases from V and 7 bases from J, with 9 bases between. The CDR3 nucleotides are TGCAGTGCTAGTATGGGGGGGACCCAGTACTTC. Residues: CSASMGGTQYF.

The V and J genes are TRBV4-3 and TRBJ2-3, with D unresolved. V was trimmed by 0 bases and J by 3 bases, leaving 4 bases between them. This CDR3 has 13 residues. CDR1 and CDR2 (germline): LGHNA, YSLEER. CDR3 sequence reads: CASSQDLTDTQYF. The CDR3 nucleotides read TGCGCCAGCAGCCAAGATTTAACAGATACGCAGTATTTT.

This chain connects TRBV6-5 to TRBJ1-1; 10 bases agree with TRBD1. The V segment lost 6 bases and the J segment 7 bases; nucleotides outside the gene matches: 8. This CDR3 is built from 14 residues. Per the germline V gene, CDR1 is MNHEY and CDR2 is SVGAGI. Here the CDR3 reads CASSSTGTGVEAFF. CDR3 bases: TGTGCCAGCAGCTCCACCGGGACAGGGGTTGAAGCTTTCTTT.

The chain recombines TRBV15 with TRBJ1-5; 9 bases align to TRBD1. The V segment lost 5 bases and the J segment 3 bases; nucleotides outside the gene matches: 8. From germline, CDR1 is LNHNV and CDR2 YYDKDF (reference sequence). This CDR3 region has 16 residues. The CDR3 loop is CATSEFHRGLNQPQHF. The CDR3 nucleotides read TGTGCCACCAGCGAGTTCCACAGGGGGCTCAATCAGCCCCAGCATTTT.

This chain connects TRBV7-2 to TRBJ2-5, with no clear D. Germline V gene lookup returns CDR1 SGHTA and CDR2 FQGNSA. The CDR3 spans 13 residues. The V and J ends lost 2 bases and 2 bases respectively, with 6 bases between them. The CDR3 protein is CASSLHLQETQYF. CDR3 nucleotides: TGTGCCAGCAGCTTACACCTACAAGAGACCCAGTACTTC.

This clone was picked up a small number of times. The chain has TRBV6-5 and TRBJ1-1; D ambiguous. In germline, CDR1 is MNHEY, CDR2 SVGAGI. CDR3 length: 14 residues. V lost 6 bases and J lost 4, with 15 bases in between. The CDR3 loop is CASRYGGSATEAFF. In DNA, the CDR3 is TGTGCCAGCAGGTACGGAGGGTCCGCCACTGAAGCTTTCTTT.

The sample holds a few counts of this clone. The chain joins TRBV2 to TRBJ2-3, with D perhaps TRBD2 (6 bases). The CDR3 consists of 13 residues. Germline lookup yields CDR1 SNHLY and CDR2 FYNNEI. Trimming took 11 bases from V and 2 from J, leaving 14 bases between them. DNA of the CDR3: TGTGCCTCCCCTGCGGGGTCCACAGATACGCAGTATTTT. Its protein product is CASPAGSTDTQYF. Using reference TRBV2 and TRBJ2-3 for the parts outside the CDR3, the full variable domain is EPEVTQTPSHQVTQMGQEVILRCVPISNHLYFYWYRQILGQKVEFLVSFYNNEISEKSEIFDDQFSVERPDGSNFTLKIRSTKLEDSAMYFCASPAGSTDTQYFGPGTRLTVL.

V usage is TRBV5-1 and J usage is TRBJ2-7; D perhaps matches TRBD1 (6 bases). This CDR3 contains 14 residues. The ends were cut back, 0 bases at V and 2 bases at J, with 9 bases in the middle. Germline-derived CDR1 and CDR2 are SGHRS and YFSETQ. The CDR3, as DNA: TGCGCCAGCAGCTTGGGGGGGCGAACCTACGAGCAGTACTTC. Residues: CASSLGGRTYEQYF.

The V gene is TRBV9, the J gene TRBJ2-4; 10 positions match TRBD1. V lost 3 bases and J lost 6; bases outside the gene matches: 3. From germline, CDR1 is SGDLS and CDR2 YYNGEE. There are 14 residues in the CDR3. The DNA for the CDR3 is TGTGCCAGCAGCGGGACAGGGGGAGGAAACATTCAGTACTTC. Its translation is CASSGTGGGNIQYF.

By sample share, this clone is medium-sized. This chain links TRBV4-3 with TRBJ2-5, with 9 positions matching TRBD2. The V and J ends lost 0 bases and 1 base, in that order; junction bases with no gene match: 0. The CDR3 has 15 residues. CDR1 is LGHNA, CDR2 YSLEER, per germline. For the CDR3, the DNA is TGCGCCAGCAGCCAAGAGCGGGGGGGCCAAGAGACCCAGTACTTC. This codes for CASSQERGGQETQYF.

This chain uses TRBV5-1 with TRBJ1-4; D not resolved. In germline, CDR1 is SGHRS, CDR2 YFSETQ. This CDR3 region has 15 residues. Trimming left V 1 base short and J 0 bases short, with 7 bases between. The CDR3 sequence: CASSLQKTTNEKLFF. Written as DNA, the CDR3 is TGCGCCAGCAGCTTGCAGAAGACAACTAATGAAAAACTGTTTTTT.

V usage is TRBV13 and J usage is TRBJ1-3; the D gene is possibly TRBD1 (5 bases). V lost 0 bases, J lost 1 base, and 10 bases lay in between. CDR3 length: 16 residues. Germline CDR1 and CDR2: PRHDT and FYEKMQ (reference sequence). The CDR3 here is CASSLGLGGSGNTIYF. The CDR3 region has the DNA TGTGCCAGCAGCTTAGGCCTGGGGGGTTCTGGAAACACCATATATTTT.

The chain recombines TRBV9 with TRBJ1-1; D is unresolved. The V end was cut by 4 bases, the J end by 1 base, with 11 bases between. Germline V lookup: CDR1 SGDLS, CDR2 YYNGEE. CDR3 length: 14 amino acids. The CDR3 is CASSSGNRNTEAFF. The CDR3, as DNA: TGTGCCAGCAGCTCGGGGAACAGGAACACTGAAGCTTTCTTT.

V is TRBV7-9 and J is TRBJ2-5; TRBD2 matches at 10 bases. V trimming: 5 bases; J trimming: 5 bases; junction bases outside the gene matches: 11. In germline, CDR1 is SEHNR, CDR2 FQNEAQ (reference sequence). This CDR3 is built from 16 residues. CDR3 loop: CASSPPERGGVETQYF. The CDR3 DNA sequence: TGTGCCAGCAGCCCGCCCGAGCGGGGGGGGGTCGAGACCCAGTACTTC.